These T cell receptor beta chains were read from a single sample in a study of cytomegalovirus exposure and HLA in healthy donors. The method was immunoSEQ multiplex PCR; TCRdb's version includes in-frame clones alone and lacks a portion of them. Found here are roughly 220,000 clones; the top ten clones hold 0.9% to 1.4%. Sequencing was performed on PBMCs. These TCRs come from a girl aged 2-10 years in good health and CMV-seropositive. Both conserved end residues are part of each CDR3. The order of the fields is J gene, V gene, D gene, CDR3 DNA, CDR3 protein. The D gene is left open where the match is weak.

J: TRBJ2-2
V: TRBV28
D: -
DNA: TGTGCCAGCAGGGGCGCGAACACCGGGGAGCTGTTTTTT
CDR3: CASRGANTGELFF

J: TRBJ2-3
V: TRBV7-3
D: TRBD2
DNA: TGTGCCAGCAGCTTAATAGCGGGAGGGCTCACAGATACGCAGTATTTT
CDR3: CASSLIAGGLTDTQYF

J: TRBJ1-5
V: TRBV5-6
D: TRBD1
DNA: TGTGCCAGCAGCTTGGGCCCGGGACAGAGCAATCAGCCCCAGCATTTT
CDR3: CASSLGPGQSNQPQHF

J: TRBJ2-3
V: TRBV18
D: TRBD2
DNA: TGTGCCAGCTCACCTCTCCTAGCGGGAGCCGATACGCAGTATTTT
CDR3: CASSPLLAGADTQYF

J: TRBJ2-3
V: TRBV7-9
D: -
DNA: TGTGCCAGCAGCTTAGCCTCACAGGGAGCAGATACGCAGTATTTT
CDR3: CASSLASQGADTQYF

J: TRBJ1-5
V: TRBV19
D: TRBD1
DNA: TGTGCCAGTAGTATTAAGAGGGGACAGGGACCATTATATAGCAATCAGCCCCAGCATTTT
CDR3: CASSIKRGQGPLYSNQPQHF

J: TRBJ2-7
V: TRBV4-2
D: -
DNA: TGTGCCAGCAGCCAAGAGAGAGGAAACAGGGAGCAGTACTTC
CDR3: CASSQERGNREQYF

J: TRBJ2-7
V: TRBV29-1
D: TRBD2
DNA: TGCAGCGTTGGAGCGGGAGGGCGGAACGAGCAGTACTTC
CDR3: CSVGAGGRNEQYF

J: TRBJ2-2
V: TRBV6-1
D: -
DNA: TGTGCCAGCAGTGAATTAGGGGCGAACACCGGGGAGCTGTTTTTT
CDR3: CASSELGANTGELFF

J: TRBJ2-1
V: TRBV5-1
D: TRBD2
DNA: TGCGCCAGCAGCAAAGGGACTAGCGATGTCAATGAGCAGTTCTTC
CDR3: CASSKGTSDVNEQFF